These 19 T cell receptor beta chains originate from one sample sequenced in a study of blood T cell repertoires in COVID-19. Data came from immunoSEQ multiplex PCR; TCRdb stores just in-frame clones and leaves some out. The data contain about 250,000 clones, around 88% of them seen just once; the ten biggest clones take up roughly 5.2%. The sequencing input was peripheral blood. The source is a woman over 75 with COVID-19, enrolled during active disease.

This clone was counted between two and nine times. This rearrangement joins TRBV18 to TRBJ1-1; no firm D call. Germline lookup yields CDR1 KGHSH and CDR2 LQKENI. CDR3 length: 14 amino acids. Trimming pared 4 bases from V and 1 base from J, leaving 10 bases between. CDR3 sequence: CASSLGEGNTEAFF. CDR3 nucleotides: TGTGCCAGCTCACTGGGCGAGGGGAACACTGAAGCTTTCTTT.

The V and J genes are TRBV10-1 and TRBJ2-7; a possible D gene is TRBD2 (6 bases). V lost 0 bases, J lost 2 bases, and 23 bases lay in between. From germline, CDR1 is WNHNN and CDR2 SYGVQD (reference sequence). The CDR3 is 19 residues long. DNA of the CDR3: TGCGCCAGCAGTGAGTCCCCGGGGGTGACGGGGGATTCGGCCTACGAGCAGTACTTC. Protein product: CASSESPGVTGDSAYEQYF.

CDR3 residues: CASSLATGFYNEQFF. CDR3 nucleotide sequence: TGTGCCAGCAGCTTAGCGACAGGGTTCTACAATGAGCAGTTCTTC. The chain recombines TRBV7-2 with TRBJ2-1; 7 nucleotides match TRBD1. This CDR3 is built from 15 residues. Germline loops: CDR1 SGHTA, CDR2 FQGNSA. The ends lost 0 bases at V and 3 bases at J; junction bases unmatched: 2.

In this sample, this clone turned up once. The rearrangement uses TRBV11-2 and TRBJ2-2; D is uncertain. Germline assignment: CDR1 SGHAT and CDR2 FQNNGV. The CDR3 is 15 amino acids. Trimming stripped 3 bases from V and 5 bases from J, with 13 bases between. The CDR3 sequence: CASSLAYLGTGELFF. The CDR3 DNA reads TGTGCCAGCAGCTTGGCCTACCTCGGGACCGGGGAGCTGTTTTTT.

This sequence joins TRBV18 and TRBJ2-7, with D perhaps TRBD1 (6 bases). Deletions cut 4 bases from V and 4 bases from J, with 17 bases between. CDR3 length equals 15 residues. From germline, CDR1 is KGHSH and CDR2 LQKENI. The DNA for the CDR3 is TGTGCCAGCTCACAAACTGGGGGCGCCAAATACGAGCAGTACTTC. This gives the protein CASSQTGGAKYEQYF.

To note about this clone: Other DNA sequences in this specimen translate into the identical CDR3. In DNA, the CDR3 is TGTGCCAGCAGCCTTACTAGGGACTCTAACTATGGCTACACCTTC. Residues: CASSLTRDSNYGYTF. The V gene is TRBV11-2, the J gene TRBJ1-2; tentatively, D is TRBD1 (5 bases). Germline V gene lookup returns CDR1 SGHAT and CDR2 FQNNGV. The CDR3 has 15 residues. V was shortened by 5 bases and J by 0 bases, with 13 bases between the two germline ends.

V and J are TRBV12-3 or TRBV12-4 and TRBJ1-1; D not resolved. The CDR3 length is 13 residues. Trimming removed 6 bases from V and 4 bases from J, with 12 bases in between. CDR3 DNA: TGTGCCAGCAGCGGGAACCGGGGCACTGAAGCTTTCTTT. It translates to CASSGNRGTEAFF.

This chain connects TRBV9 to TRBJ2-7, with D uncertain. CDR3 length equals 13 residues. Deletions cut 0 bases from V and 7 bases from J, with 11 bases between. The germline V gene encodes CDR1 SGDLS and CDR2 YYNGEE. CDR3 nucleotides: TGTGCCAGCAGCGTAGCCCCGCCGCGAGAGCAGTACTTC. Translation: CASSVAPPREQYF.

The CDR3 DNA reads TGCGCCAGCAGCTTGGGGCCAGCGGGGGCATTCAATGAGCAGTTCTTC. It is translated as CASSLGPAGAFNEQFF. The V call is TRBV5-1, the J call TRBJ2-1; TRBD2 matches 8 bases. This CDR3 has 16 residues. Germline V gene sequence: CDR1 SGHRS, CDR2 YFSETQ. J was trimmed by 6 bases and V by 0 bases; bases with no gene match: 8.

V usage is TRBV5-1 and J usage is TRBJ1-5; TRBD1 is a possible D gene (6 bases). Germline CDR1 is SGHRS and CDR2 is YFSETQ. The CDR3 covers 15 residues. V lost 8 bases and J 4 bases, leaving 19 bases between the germline ends. The CDR3: CARIRRTQGNQPQHF. The CDR3 DNA sequence: TGCGCCAGAATCAGACGGACCCAGGGGAATCAGCCCCAGCATTTT.

This rearrangement joins TRBV27 to TRBJ1-1; D uncertain. Germline lookup yields CDR1 MNHEY and CDR2 SMNVEV (reference sequence). V was trimmed by 5 bases and J by 3 bases, leaving 13 bases between them. CDR3 length: 14 residues. The CDR3 protein is CASSPGSVDTEAFF. The CDR3 bases are TGTGCCAGCAGTCCGGGGTCGGTAGACACTGAAGCTTTCTTT.

CDR3 loop: CASSLDRAHNQPQHF. As DNA, the CDR3 is TGTGCCAGCAGCCTGGACAGGGCCCACAATCAGCCCCAGCATTTT. V is TRBV3-1 (or the pseudogene TRBV3-2) and J is TRBJ1-5, with 8 bases matching TRBD1. The trim removed 4 bases at V and 3 bases at J, leaving 5 bases unmatched. CDR1 and CDR2 from the germline V gene are LGHDT and YNNKEL (reference sequence). The CDR3 length is 15 residues.

The J gene is TRBJ2-2, the V gene TRBV6-1; TRBD1 aligns across 7 bases. CDR1 is MNHNS and CDR2 is SASEGT in the germline V gene. Trimming at V came to 3 bases and at J to 6 bases, leaving 10 bases not matched to a gene. The CDR3 has 16 amino acids. The CDR3 sequence: CASSEAGTAVSGELFF. The CDR3 nucleotides read TGTGCCAGCAGTGAGGCCGGGACAGCGGTCTCCGGGGAGCTGTTTTTT.

The chain joins TRBV18 to TRBJ1-4; the match to TRBD1 covers 7 bases. Germline V lookup: CDR1 KGHSH, CDR2 LQKENI. There are 13 residues in the CDR3. The V segment lost 5 bases and the J segment 6 bases; nucleotides outside the gene matches: 3. In DNA, the CDR3 is TGTGCCAGCTCAGGGACAGTCTATGAAAAACTGTTTTTT. Translation gives CASSGTVYEKLFF. The entire variable domain, with the rest obtained from reference TRBV18 and TRBJ1-4, is as follows: NAGVMQNPRHLVRRRGQEARLRCSPMKGHSHVYWYRQLPEEGLKFMVYLQKENIIDESGMPKERFSAEFPKEGPSILRIQQVVRGDSAAYFCASSGTVYEKLFFGSGTQLSVL.

This clone was observed a single time. This sequence joins TRBV7-2 and TRBJ1-1; maybe TRBD1 (6 bases). Per germline, CDR1 SGHTA and CDR2 FQGNSA. The CDR3 runs to 13 residues. V lost 1 base to trimming and J lost 6 bases, with 9 bases between them. The CDR3 spells CASSLDRVAEAFF. The CDR3 DNA reads TGTGCCAGCAGCTTAGACAGGGTCGCTGAAGCTTTCTTT.

This rearrangement joins TRBV5-6 to TRBJ1-4, with a possible D match to TRBD1 (6 bases). Trimming took 2 bases from V and 10 from J, leaving 15 bases between them. Per germline, CDR1 SGHDT and CDR2 YYEEEE. This CDR3 has 14 amino acids. Written as DNA, the CDR3 is TGTGCCAGCAGCTTAACAGGGTCAAGGGGAAAACTGTTTTTT. The encoded protein is CASSLTGSRGKLFF.

This sequence joins TRBV5-6 and TRBJ2-3; D call uncertain. Germline V gene lookup returns CDR1 SGHDT and CDR2 YYEEEE. The CDR3 is made up of 12 amino acids. V was shortened by 1 base and J by 3 bases, with 3 bases between the two germline ends. This chain's CDR3 is CASSLLTDTQYF. The DNA for the CDR3 is TGTGCCAGCAGCTTGCTGACAGATACGCAGTATTTT.

The gene calls are TRBV15 and TRBJ2-7; D is ambiguous. Deletions cut 3 bases from V and 2 bases from J, with 11 bases between. This CDR3 spans 14 amino acids. CDR1 is LNHNV and CDR2 is YYDKDF in the germline V gene (reference sequence). CDR3 bases: TGTGCCACCAGCAGGGGCAGCCCGACCTACGAGCAGTACTTC. Translation gives CATSRGSPTYEQYF.

V and J are TRBV5-5 and TRBJ1-1; 7 nucleotides align to TRBD1. From germline, CDR1 is SGHKS and CDR2 YYEKEE (reference sequence). The CDR3 length is 15 residues. The V gene end was trimmed by 4 bases and the J gene end by 1 base; junction bases not matched to a gene: 7. The CDR3 sequence: CASSIQGVSNTEAFF. The CDR3 coding sequence is TGTGCCAGCAGCATCCAGGGGGTTTCGAACACTGAAGCTTTCTTT.